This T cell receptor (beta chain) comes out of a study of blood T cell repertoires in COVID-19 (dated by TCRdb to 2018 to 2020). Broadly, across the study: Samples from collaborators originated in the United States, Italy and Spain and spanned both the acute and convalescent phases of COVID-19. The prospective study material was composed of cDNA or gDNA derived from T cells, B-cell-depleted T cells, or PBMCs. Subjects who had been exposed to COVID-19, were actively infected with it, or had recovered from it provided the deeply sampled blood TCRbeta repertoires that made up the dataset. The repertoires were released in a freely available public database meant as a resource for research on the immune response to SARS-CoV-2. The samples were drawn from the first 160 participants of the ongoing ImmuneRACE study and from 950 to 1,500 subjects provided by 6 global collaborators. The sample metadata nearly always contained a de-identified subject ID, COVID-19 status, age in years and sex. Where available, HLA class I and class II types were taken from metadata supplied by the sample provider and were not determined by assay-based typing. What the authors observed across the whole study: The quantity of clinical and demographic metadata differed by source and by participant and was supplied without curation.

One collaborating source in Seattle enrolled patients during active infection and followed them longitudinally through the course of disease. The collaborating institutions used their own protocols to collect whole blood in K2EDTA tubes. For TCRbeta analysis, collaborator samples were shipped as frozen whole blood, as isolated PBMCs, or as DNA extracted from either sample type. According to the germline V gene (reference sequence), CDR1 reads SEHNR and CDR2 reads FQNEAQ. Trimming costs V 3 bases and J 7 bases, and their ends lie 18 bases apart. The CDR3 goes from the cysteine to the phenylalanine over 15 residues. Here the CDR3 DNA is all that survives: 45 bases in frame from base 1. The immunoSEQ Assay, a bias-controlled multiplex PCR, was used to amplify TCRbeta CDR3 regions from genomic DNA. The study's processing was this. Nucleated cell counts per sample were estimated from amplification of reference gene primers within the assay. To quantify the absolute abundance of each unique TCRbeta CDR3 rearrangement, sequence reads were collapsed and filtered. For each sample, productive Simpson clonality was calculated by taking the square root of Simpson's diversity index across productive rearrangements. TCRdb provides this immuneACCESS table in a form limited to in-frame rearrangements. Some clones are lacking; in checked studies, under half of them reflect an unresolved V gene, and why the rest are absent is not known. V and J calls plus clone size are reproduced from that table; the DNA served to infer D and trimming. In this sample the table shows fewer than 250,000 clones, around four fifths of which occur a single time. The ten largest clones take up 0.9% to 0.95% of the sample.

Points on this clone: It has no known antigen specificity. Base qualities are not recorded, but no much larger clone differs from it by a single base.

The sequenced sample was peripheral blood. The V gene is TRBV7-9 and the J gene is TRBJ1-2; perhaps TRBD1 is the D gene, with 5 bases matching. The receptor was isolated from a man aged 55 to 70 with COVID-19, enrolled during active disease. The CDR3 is CASSLGGRSYGGYTF. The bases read TGTGCCAGCAGCTTGGGGGGGAGGTCGTATGGTGGCTACACCTTC. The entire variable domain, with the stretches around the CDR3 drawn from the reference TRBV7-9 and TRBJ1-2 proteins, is DTGVSQNPRHKITKRGQNVTFRCDPISEHNRLYWYRQTLGQGPEFLTYFQNEAQLEKSRLLSDRFSAERPKGSFSTLEIQRTEQGDSAMYLCASSLGGRSYGGYTFGSGTRLTVV.